The next 2 T cell receptor beta chains were all read from a single sample in a study of T cell responses to AZD1222 COVID-19 vaccine. Some clones are missing from TCRdb's copy, which holds only in-frame ones; the method was immunoSEQ multiplex PCR. The sample records approximately 28,000 clones, approximately 92% being singletons. Here the sequenced sample was peripheral blood, taken 28 days after the second AZD1222 dose. These receptors came from an adult who received the AZD1222 COVID-19 vaccine.

The chain combines TRBV5-1 with TRBJ2-1, with unresolved D. V gave up 0 bases and J gave up 0 bases, with 16 bases separating them. This CDR3 is 18 amino acids long. Germline CDR1 reads SGHRS; CDR2 reads YFSETQ. CDR3 nucleotide sequence: TGCGCCAGCAGCTTGGGGTTTTCGGCGCGGCCCTCCTACAATGAGCAGTTCTTC. Translating gives CASSLGFSARPSYNEQFF. The whole variable domain, remainder taken from reference TRBV5-1 and TRBJ2-1, is KAGVTQTPRYLIKTRGQQVTLSCSPISGHRSVSWYQQTPGQGLQFLFEYFSETQRNKGNFPGRFSGRQFSNSRSEMNVSTLELGDSALYLCASSLGFSARPSYNEQFFGPGTRLTVL.

V and J are TRBV18 and TRBJ2-7; TRBD1 matches 7 bases. Germline assignment: CDR1 KGHSH and CDR2 LQKENI. This CDR3 is built from 15 residues. Trimming took 1 base from V and 6 from J; bases not matched to a gene: 9. The CDR3 bases are TGTGCCAGCTCACCACTACGGGCAGGGGACAGCGAGCAGTACTTC. Translated: CASSPLRAGDSEQYF.